This TCR beta chain was found in a study of blood T cells in healthy people across ages. Study-level findings and limits: Strong correlation existed between TCR beta diversity and naive T cell percentage. While age rose, TCR beta diversity per million T cells dropped in a roughly linear way.

This clonotype has a handful of counts. Its target is not known. Primed by a sample-barcoded 5' primer and a J-beta primer mix, a second PCR proceeded for about 6 to 12 cycles. A template-switch adaptor containing 12 random nucleotides labeled each cDNA molecule. TCRdb passed the 5' RACE reads through MiXCR, listing each CDR3 protein once. The table lists some 1.4 million distinct CDR3 sequences, roughly 40% of them singletons. Sequences were obtained from blood. The receptor was derived from a woman between 18 and 29 years old in good health.

CDR3 loop: CASGVGTHYEQYF. The CDR3 DNA follows: TGTGCCAGCGGGGTGGGGACCCACTACGAGCAGTACTTC. The chain carries TRBV12-3 or TRBV12-4 and TRBJ2-7, with D perhaps being TRBD1 or TRBD2 (5 bases each). The V end was cut by 8 bases, the J end by 3 bases, with 14 bases between. The CDR3 contains 13 residues.